This T cell receptor beta chain is from a study of blood T cell repertoires in COVID-19. CDR1 and CDR2 from the germline V gene are ENHRY and SYGVKD. This CDR3 is built from 16 residues. J gave up 8 bases and V 4 bases, and 11 bases lay outside the gene matches. Residents of approximately 25 US areas, aged about 18 to 95 years, made up the participants. Researchers sorted participants into cohorts using their self-reported clinical history. Someone with COVID-19 had been met by exposed participants within 2 weeks before study entry. As handled by the study authors: Reference gene primer amplification in the assay estimated nucleated cell counts. Clones were read by immunoSEQ multiplex PCR, and TCRdb kept only the in-frame ones, dropping some. V, J and clone size are taken as reported in that table, and D and trimming were inferred from the DNA itself. The table records around 250,000 clones, 91% of them present only once.

The chain is built from TRBV10-3 and TRBJ2-1, with 10 nucleotides matching TRBD1. The sequencing sample was made of PBMCs or T cells enriched from blood (not recorded which). This clonotype was obtained from a man aged 35 to 55 who had been exposed to COVID-19. CDR3 region: CAISGGPGQGIDEQFF. DNA for the CDR3: TGTGCCATCAGTGGGGGTCCGGGACAGGGGATCGATGAGCAGTTCTTC.